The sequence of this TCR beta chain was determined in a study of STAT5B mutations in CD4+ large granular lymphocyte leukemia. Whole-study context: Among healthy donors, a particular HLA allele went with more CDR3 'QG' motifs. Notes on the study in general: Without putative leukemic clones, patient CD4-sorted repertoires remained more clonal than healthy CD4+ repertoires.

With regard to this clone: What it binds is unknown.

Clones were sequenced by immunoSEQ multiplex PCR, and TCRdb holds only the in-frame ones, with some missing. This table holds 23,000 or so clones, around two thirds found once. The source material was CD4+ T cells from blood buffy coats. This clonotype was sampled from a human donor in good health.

CDR3 nucleotide sequence: TGTGCCATCAGTGATTATCAGGAAAACACCATATATTTT. Protein sequence: CAISDYQENTIYF. The chain employs TRBV10-3 and TRBJ1-3; unclear D gene. The V end was cut by 3 bases, the J end by 6 bases, with 9 bases between. CDR1 is ENHRY and CDR2 is SYGVKD in the germline V gene. The CDR3 extends over 13 amino acids.